This paragraph reports one TCR beta chain. The table came from immunoSEQ multiplex PCR; TCRdb's copy has only in-frame clones and leaves some out. Among more than 140,000 clones, approximately 77% were seen once, and the ten largest hold less than 30%. This CDR3 region has 15 residues. The J segment lost 9 bases and the V segment lost 7 bases, leaving 9 bases of the junction unmatched. Germline CDR1 and CDR2: KGHSH and LQKENI. This record belongs to a study of cytotoxic CD8 clonotypes in ibrutinib-treated CLL. Study summary: Results showed approximately 25 partial and 2 complete responses; following median about 68 months, approximately 15 remained remitted, roughly 12 advanced.

V gene TRBV18 combines with J gene TRBJ1-6; 10 positions agree with TRBD1. The source is a human donor with chronic lymphocytic leukemia. The source was PBMCs, collected after 12 months of ibrutinib treatment. CDR3 residues: CASLLETGGRSPLHF. In DNA form, the CDR3 reads TGTGCCAGCTTACTCGAGACAGGGGGCCGTTCACCCCTCCACTTT.